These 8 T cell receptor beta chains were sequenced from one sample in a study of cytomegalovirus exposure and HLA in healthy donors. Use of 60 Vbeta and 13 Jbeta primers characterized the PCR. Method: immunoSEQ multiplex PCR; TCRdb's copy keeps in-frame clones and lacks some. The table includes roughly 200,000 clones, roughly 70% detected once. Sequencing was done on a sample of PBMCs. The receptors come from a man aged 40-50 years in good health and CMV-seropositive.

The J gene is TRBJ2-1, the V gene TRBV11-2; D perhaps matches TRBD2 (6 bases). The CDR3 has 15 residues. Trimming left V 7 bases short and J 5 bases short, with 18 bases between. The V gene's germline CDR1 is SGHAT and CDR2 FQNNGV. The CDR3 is CASTPGGVENNEQFF. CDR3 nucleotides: TGTGCCAGCACCCCCGGCGGGGTGGAAAACAATGAGCAGTTCTTC.

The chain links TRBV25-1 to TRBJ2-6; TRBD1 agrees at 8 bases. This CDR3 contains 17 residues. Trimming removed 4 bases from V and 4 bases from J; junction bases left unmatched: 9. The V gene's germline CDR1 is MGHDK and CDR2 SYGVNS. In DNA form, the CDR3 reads TGTGCCAGCAGTGGGGGGGCAGGGGGCGACGGGGCCAACGTCCTGACTTTC. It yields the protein CASSGGAGGDGANVLTF.

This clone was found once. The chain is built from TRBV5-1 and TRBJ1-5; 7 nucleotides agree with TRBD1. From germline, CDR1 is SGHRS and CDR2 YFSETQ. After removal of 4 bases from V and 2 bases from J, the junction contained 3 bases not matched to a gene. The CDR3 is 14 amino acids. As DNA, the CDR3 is TGCGCCAGCAGCACTACAGGGGGCAATCAGCCCCAGCATTTT. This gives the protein CASSTTGGNQPQHF. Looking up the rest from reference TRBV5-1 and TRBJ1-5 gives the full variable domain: KAGVTQTPRYLIKTRGQQVTLSCSPISGHRSVSWYQQTPGQGLQFLFEYFSETQRNKGNFPGRFSGRQFSNSRSEMNVSTLELGDSALYLCASSTTGGNQPQHFGDGTRLSIL.

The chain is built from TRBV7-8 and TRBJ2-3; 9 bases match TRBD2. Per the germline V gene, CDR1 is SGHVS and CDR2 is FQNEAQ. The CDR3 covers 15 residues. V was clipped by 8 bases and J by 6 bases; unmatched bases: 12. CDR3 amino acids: CASSKPGLAVDTQYF. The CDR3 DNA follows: TGTGCCAGCTCCAAACCGGGACTAGCAGTGGATACGCAGTATTTT.

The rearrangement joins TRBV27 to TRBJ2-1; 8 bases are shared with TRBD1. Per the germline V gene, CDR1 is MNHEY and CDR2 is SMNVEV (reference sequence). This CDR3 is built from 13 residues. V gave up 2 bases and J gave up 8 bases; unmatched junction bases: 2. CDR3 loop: CASSLNRGDEQFF. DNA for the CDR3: TGTGCCAGCAGTTTAAACAGGGGGGATGAGCAGTTCTTC.

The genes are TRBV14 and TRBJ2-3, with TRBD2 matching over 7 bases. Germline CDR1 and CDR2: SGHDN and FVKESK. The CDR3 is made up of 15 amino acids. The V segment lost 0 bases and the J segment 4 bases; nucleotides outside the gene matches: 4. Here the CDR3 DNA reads TGTGCCAGCAGCCAAGATCGACTAGCCTCAGATACGCAGTATTTT. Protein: CASSQDRLASDTQYF.

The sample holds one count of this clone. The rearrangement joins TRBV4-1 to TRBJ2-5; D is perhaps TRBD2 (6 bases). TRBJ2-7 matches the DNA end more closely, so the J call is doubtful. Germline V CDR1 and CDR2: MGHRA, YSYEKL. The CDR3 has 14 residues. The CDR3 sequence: CASSPTEGNYEQYF. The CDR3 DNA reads TGCGCCAGCAGTCCGACGGAGGGGAACTACGAGCAGTACTTC.

This CDR3 reads CASSGFSGSTDTQYF. The CDR3 DNA reads TGTGCCAGCAGCGGCTTTAGCGGGAGCACAGATACGCAGTATTTT. The J gene is TRBJ2-3, the V gene TRBV9; 7 bases fit TRBD2. Unmatched junction bases numbered 4, after V lost 3 bases and J lost 0 bases. Germline V lookup: CDR1 SGDLS, CDR2 YYNGEE. The CDR3 has 15 amino acids.